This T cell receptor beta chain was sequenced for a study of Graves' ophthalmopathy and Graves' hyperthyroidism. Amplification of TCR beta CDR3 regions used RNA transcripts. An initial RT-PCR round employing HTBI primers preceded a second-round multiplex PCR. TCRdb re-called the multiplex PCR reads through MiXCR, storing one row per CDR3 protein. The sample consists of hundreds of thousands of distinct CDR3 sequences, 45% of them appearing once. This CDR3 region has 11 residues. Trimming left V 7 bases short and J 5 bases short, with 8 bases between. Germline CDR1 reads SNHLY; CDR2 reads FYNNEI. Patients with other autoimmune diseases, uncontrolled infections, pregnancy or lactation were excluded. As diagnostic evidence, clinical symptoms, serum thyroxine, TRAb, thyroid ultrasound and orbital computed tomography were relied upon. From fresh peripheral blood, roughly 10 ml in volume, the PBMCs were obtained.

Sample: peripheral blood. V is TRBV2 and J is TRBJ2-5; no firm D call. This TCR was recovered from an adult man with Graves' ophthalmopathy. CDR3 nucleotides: TGTGCCAGCAAAACGGAGGAGACCCAGTACTTC. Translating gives CASKTEETQYF.